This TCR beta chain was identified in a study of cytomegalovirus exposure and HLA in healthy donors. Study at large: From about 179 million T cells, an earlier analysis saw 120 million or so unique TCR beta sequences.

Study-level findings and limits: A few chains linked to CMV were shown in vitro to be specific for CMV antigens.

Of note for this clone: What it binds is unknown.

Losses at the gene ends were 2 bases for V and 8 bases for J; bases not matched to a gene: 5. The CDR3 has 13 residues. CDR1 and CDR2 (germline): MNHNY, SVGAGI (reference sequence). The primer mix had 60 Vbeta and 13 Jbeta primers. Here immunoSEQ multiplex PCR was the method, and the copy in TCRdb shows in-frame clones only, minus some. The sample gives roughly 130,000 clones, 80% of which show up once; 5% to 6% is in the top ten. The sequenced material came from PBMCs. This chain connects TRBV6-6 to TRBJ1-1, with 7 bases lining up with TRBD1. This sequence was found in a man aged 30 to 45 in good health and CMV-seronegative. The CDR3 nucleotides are TGTGCCAGCAGTTACCTAGGACAGGTCGAAGCTTTCTTT. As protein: CASSYLGQVEAFF.